This TCR beta chain emerged from a study of T-cell reconstitution after alpha-beta-depleted transplantation in children. Study-wide results and limits: Certain patients had high TCRbeta diversity at day 60, and it came from recipient T cells and thymic progenitors that survived. It was newly produced T cells that mostly accounted for T-cell counts and diversity one year after transplant. Several hundred graft clones that had expanded were reportedly the source of alpha-beta T cells about two months after transplant.

In its sample, this clonotype was seen many times. Its antigen remains unknown. TCRbeta library preparation incorporated unique molecular identifiers. MiXCR was run by TCRdb on the PCR reads, yielding one entry per CDR3 protein. The sample carries a few hundred thousand distinct CDR3 sequences, 13% recorded once. This clonotype was obtained from a male patient younger than 18 who had a stem cell transplant for acute myeloid leukemia, so the T cells may come from the graft donor. Here the sequenced sample was PBMCs, mostly from graft donor cells, taken 360 days after TCRalphabeta/CD19-depleted stem cell transplant.

In DNA form, the CDR3 reads TGTGCCAGCAGCTCCTGGGACTACCTTCAAGAGACCCAGTACTTC. It is translated as CASSSWDYLQETQYF. The gene calls are TRBV7-2 and TRBJ2-5, with TRBD2 matching 7 bases. This CDR3 region has 15 residues. With 4 bases clipped from V and 2 bases from J, the junction kept 7 bases outside the gene matches. Germline V gene sequence: CDR1 SGHTA, CDR2 FQGNSA.